Reported below is one TCR beta chain. The sample belongs to a study of chemoradiotherapy in HPV16-positive cancers. Assay used: immunoSEQ multiplex PCR; TCRdb lists only in-frame clones, some missing. The table shows roughly 14,000 clones, with roughly 90% occurring only once. The length of the CDR3 is 16 residues. CDR1 is SGHTA, CDR2 FQGNSA, per germline. J gave up 1 base and V 5 bases, and 8 bases lay outside the gene matches. The sequencing here drew on tumor tissue, taken from a patient who underwent chemoradiotherapy. This rearrangement joins TRBV7-2 to TRBJ2-3; the match to TRBD2 covers 8 bases. The TCR comes from a human donor with HPV-associated anogenital cancer. In DNA form, the CDR3 reads TGTGCCAGCAGCGTAGTAGCGGGGTGGGGCACAGATACGCAGTATTTT. Protein: CASSVVAGWGTDTQYF. Together with reference TRBV7-2 and TRBJ2-3, the CDR3 gives the full variable domain: GAGVSQSPSNKVTEKGKDVELRCDPISGHTALYWYRQSLGQGLEFLIYFQGNSAPDKSGLPSDRFSAERTGGSVSTLTIQRTQQEDSAVYLCASSVVAGWGTDTQYFGPGTRLTVL.